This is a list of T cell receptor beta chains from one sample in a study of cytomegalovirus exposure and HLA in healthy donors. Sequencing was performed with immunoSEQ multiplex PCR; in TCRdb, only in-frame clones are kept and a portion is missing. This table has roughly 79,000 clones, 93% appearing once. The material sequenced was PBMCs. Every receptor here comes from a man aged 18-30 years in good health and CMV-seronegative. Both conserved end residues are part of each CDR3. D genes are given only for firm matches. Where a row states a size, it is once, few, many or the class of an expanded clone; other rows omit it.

cdr3_aa: CAWSQVGGETQYF
cdr3_nt: TGTGCCTGGAGTCAAGTAGGAGGGGAGACCCAGTACTTC
d_call: NA
j_call: TRBJ2-5
v_call: TRBV30
clone_size: NA

cdr3_aa: CASREQGWATEAFF
cdr3_nt: TGTGCCAGCAGAGAACAGGGGTGGGCCACTGAAGCTTTCTTT
d_call: TRBD1
j_call: TRBJ1-1
v_call: TRBV2
clone_size: NA

cdr3_aa: CAVGGGLWGPNTGELFF
cdr3_nt: TGTGCCGTCGGTGGGGGACTCTGGGGCCCGAACACCGGGGAGCTGTTTTTT
d_call: NA
j_call: TRBJ2-2
v_call: TRBV7-3
clone_size: NA

cdr3_aa: CASSFFSGSSSEQFF
cdr3_nt: TGTGCCAGCAGCTTCTTCAGCGGGTCCTCGTCCGAGCAGTTCTTC
d_call: NA
j_call: TRBJ2-1
v_call: TRBV7-2
clone_size: NA

cdr3_aa: CASSPNRDRGAEAFF
cdr3_nt: TGTGCCAGCAGCCCAAACCGGGACAGGGGCGCTGAAGCTTTCTTT
d_call: TRBD1
j_call: TRBJ1-1
v_call: TRBV7-9
clone_size: NA

cdr3_aa: CAISDRTGQGNTEAFF
cdr3_nt: TGTGCCATCAGTGATCGGACAGGGCAGGGGAACACTGAAGCTTTCTTT
d_call: TRBD1
j_call: TRBJ1-1
v_call: TRBV10-3
clone_size: NA

cdr3_aa: CASSKVAVGGNQPQHF
cdr3_nt: TGTGCCAGCAGCAAAGTGGCCGTCGGGGGCAATCAGCCCCAGCATTTT
d_call: NA
j_call: TRBJ1-5
v_call: TRBV21-1
clone_size: NA

cdr3_aa: CASSPEAAYGYTF
cdr3_nt: TGCGCCAGCAGCCCGGAGGCCGCCTATGGCTACACCTTC
d_call: NA
j_call: TRBJ1-2
v_call: TRBV10-1
clone_size: NA

cdr3_aa: CASSLAGMETQYF
cdr3_nt: TGCGCCAGCAGCCTAGCGGGAATGGAGACCCAGTACTTC
d_call: TRBD2
j_call: TRBJ2-5
v_call: TRBV4-1
clone_size: NA

cdr3_aa: CASSLASFGGGETQYF
cdr3_nt: TGTGCCAGCAGCTTGGCCTCTTTTGGGGGGGGAGAGACCCAGTACTTC
d_call: TRBD2
j_call: TRBJ2-5
v_call: TRBV5-4
clone_size: NA

cdr3_aa: CASSDKSRGEEQFF
cdr3_nt: TGCGCCAGCAGCGACAAGTCCCGGGGAGAGGAGCAGTTCTTC
d_call: NA
j_call: TRBJ2-1
v_call: TRBV4-1
clone_size: NA

cdr3_aa: CASSSPDRAQETQYF
cdr3_nt: TGCGCCAGCAGCTCCCCGGACAGGGCACAAGAGACCCAGTACTTC
d_call: TRBD1
j_call: TRBJ2-5
v_call: TRBV5-1
clone_size: NA

cdr3_aa: CASSLMTGPNTGELFF
cdr3_nt: TGTGCCAGCAGCTTGATGACTGGTCCCAACACCGGGGAGCTGTTTTTT
d_call: NA
j_call: TRBJ2-2
v_call: TRBV5-4
clone_size: NA

cdr3_aa: CASSRDRTPGNTIYF
cdr3_nt: TGTGCCAGCAGCCGGGACAGGACTCCAGGAAACACCATATATTTT
d_call: TRBD1
j_call: TRBJ1-3
v_call: TRBV7-9
clone_size: NA

cdr3_aa: CASSWPGGNEQFF
cdr3_nt: TGTGCCAGCAGCTGGCCCGGGGGGAATGAGCAGTTCTTC
d_call: TRBD2
j_call: TRBJ2-1
v_call: TRBV11-3
clone_size: NA

cdr3_aa: CASRGLYTEAFF
cdr3_nt: TGTGCCAGCAGGGGGCTTTACACTGAAGCTTTCTTT
d_call: NA
j_call: TRBJ1-1
v_call: TRBV2
clone_size: NA

cdr3_aa: CSAQGTGGIAQYF
cdr3_nt: TGCAGCGCTCAAGGGACAGGGGGAATCGCGCAGTACTTC
d_call: TRBD1
j_call: TRBJ2-7
v_call: TRBV29-1
clone_size: NA

cdr3_aa: CASSGDRGSSYNEQFF
cdr3_nt: TGTGCCAGCAGCGGAGACAGGGGAAGCTCCTACAATGAGCAGTTCTTC
d_call: TRBD1
j_call: TRBJ2-1
v_call: TRBV9
clone_size: once

cdr3_aa: CASSILGQGNLNGYTF
cdr3_nt: TGTGCCAGCAGCATCCTGGGACAGGGGAATTTGAATGGCTACACCTTC
d_call: TRBD1
j_call: TRBJ1-2
v_call: TRBV25-1
clone_size: NA

cdr3_aa: CAVGGEQYF
cdr3_nt: TGTGCCGTCGGGGGCGAGCAGTACTTC
d_call: NA
j_call: TRBJ2-7
v_call: TRBV6-6
clone_size: NA

cdr3_aa: CASSISGTGNQPQHF
cdr3_nt: TGTGCCAGTAGTATAAGCGGGACAGGGAACCAGCCCCAGCATTTT
d_call: TRBD1
j_call: TRBJ1-5
v_call: TRBV19
clone_size: NA

cdr3_aa: CASSAGQDYGYTF
cdr3_nt: TGCGCCAGCAGCGCTGGACAGGACTATGGCTACACCTTC
d_call: TRBD1
j_call: TRBJ1-2
v_call: TRBV5-1
clone_size: NA

cdr3_aa: CASSVQGVETQYF
cdr3_nt: TGTGCCAGCAGCGTTCAGGGTGTGGAGACCCAGTACTTC
d_call: NA
j_call: TRBJ2-5
v_call: TRBV11-2
clone_size: NA

cdr3_aa: CASSDQRANTDTQYF
cdr3_nt: TGTGCCAGCAGTGACCAGCGGGCGAACACAGATACGCAGTATTTT
d_call: NA
j_call: TRBJ2-3
v_call: TRBV2
clone_size: NA

cdr3_aa: CASSQYTGGELFF
cdr3_nt: TGTGCCAGCAGCCAATACACAGGCGGGGAGCTGTTTTTT
d_call: NA
j_call: TRBJ2-2
v_call: TRBV7-8
clone_size: NA

cdr3_aa: CASSDSMRTGGYTF
cdr3_nt: TGTGCCAGCAGTGACTCGATGCGGACAGGGGGCTACACCTTC
d_call: TRBD1
j_call: TRBJ1-2
v_call: TRBV6-4
clone_size: NA

cdr3_aa: CASRSYGRGRVKGVYEQYF
cdr3_nt: TGTGCCAGCAGATCTTACGGCAGGGGGCGGGTGAAAGGGGTCTACGAGCAGTACTTC
d_call: TRBD1
j_call: TRBJ2-7
v_call: TRBV7-9
clone_size: NA

cdr3_aa: CASSLGGRGATNYGYTF
cdr3_nt: TGTGCCAGCAGCTTAGGAGGCAGGGGGGCGACTAACTATGGCTACACCTTC
d_call: TRBD1
j_call: TRBJ1-2
v_call: TRBV7-9
clone_size: NA

cdr3_aa: CASSEPITRTNEQYF
cdr3_nt: TGTGCCAGCAGTGAGCCGATTACCCGGACAAACGAGCAGTACTTC
d_call: NA
j_call: TRBJ2-7
v_call: TRBV6-1
clone_size: NA

cdr3_aa: CASSPTAAWTYNEQFF
cdr3_nt: TGTGCCAGCTCACCAACAGCGGCTTGGACCTACAATGAGCAGTTCTTC
d_call: NA
j_call: TRBJ2-1
v_call: TRBV18
clone_size: NA

cdr3_aa: CASSLSGSGNTIYF
cdr3_nt: TGTGCCAGCAGTTTATCAGGGTCTGGAAACACCATATATTTT
d_call: NA
j_call: TRBJ1-3
v_call: TRBV28
clone_size: once

cdr3_aa: CASSPGGTLDLGYTF
cdr3_nt: TGCGCCAGCAGCCCGGGCGGGACTCTGGATCTCGGCTACACCTTC
d_call: NA
j_call: TRBJ1-2
v_call: TRBV4-1
clone_size: NA

cdr3_aa: CASSLGLATGELFF
cdr3_nt: TGCGCCAGCAGCTTGGGGCTAGCGACCGGGGAGCTGTTTTTT
d_call: NA
j_call: TRBJ2-2
v_call: TRBV5-1
clone_size: NA

cdr3_aa: CASSPERNRGHTIYF
cdr3_nt: TGTGCCAGCTCACCCGAGAGGAACAGGGGTCACACCATATATTTT
d_call: TRBD1
j_call: TRBJ1-3
v_call: TRBV18
clone_size: NA

cdr3_aa: CASSLGLGANTEAFF
cdr3_nt: TGTGCCAGCAGCTTAGGTCTGGGAGCGAACACTGAAGCTTTCTTT
d_call: NA
j_call: TRBJ1-1
v_call: TRBV11-3
clone_size: NA

cdr3_aa: CASSLGQGVETQYF
cdr3_nt: TGTGCCAGCAGCCTGGGACAGGGGGTAGAGACCCAGTACTTC
d_call: TRBD1
j_call: TRBJ2-5
v_call: TRBV5-8
clone_size: NA

cdr3_aa: CASSEGSEPSSTDTQYF
cdr3_nt: TGTGCCAGCAGTGAGGGTAGCGAGCCATCTAGCACAGATACGCAGTATTTT
d_call: NA
j_call: TRBJ2-3
v_call: TRBV6-4
clone_size: NA

cdr3_aa: CASSEVDIIPLSYTDTQYF
cdr3_nt: TGTGCCAGCAGTGAAGTTGACATTATCCCCTTATCTTACACAGATACGCAGTATTTT
d_call: NA
j_call: TRBJ2-3
v_call: TRBV6-1
clone_size: NA

cdr3_aa: CASSQGSGRAGFEQYF
cdr3_nt: TGTGCCAGCAGCCAGGGGAGCGGGAGGGCCGGGTTCGAGCAGTACTTC
d_call: TRBD2
j_call: TRBJ2-7
v_call: TRBV7-3
clone_size: NA

cdr3_aa: CASSPWTGYGYTF
cdr3_nt: TGCGCCAGCAGCCCTTGGACTGGCTATGGCTACACCTTC
d_call: NA
j_call: TRBJ1-2
v_call: TRBV4-3
clone_size: NA

cdr3_aa: CASSDHSTYEQYF
cdr3_nt: TGTGCCAGCAGCGATCACAGTACCTACGAGCAGTACTTC
d_call: NA
j_call: TRBJ2-7
v_call: TRBV5-4
clone_size: NA

cdr3_aa: CARIRRGRFPEAFF
cdr3_nt: TGTGCCAGAATTCGAAGGGGGCGATTTCCTGAAGCTTTCTTT
d_call: TRBD1
j_call: TRBJ1-1
v_call: TRBV2
clone_size: NA

cdr3_aa: CASSFIGGYGYTF
cdr3_nt: TGTGCCAGCAGCTTTATCGGTGGCTATGGCTACACCTTC
d_call: NA
j_call: TRBJ1-2
v_call: TRBV7-2
clone_size: NA

cdr3_aa: CASIPSGGAPDTQYF
cdr3_nt: TGCGCCAGCATACCCAGCGGGGGGGCTCCTGATACGCAGTATTTT
d_call: TRBD2
j_call: TRBJ2-3
v_call: TRBV10-2
clone_size: once

cdr3_aa: CASKGQGASSYEQYF
cdr3_nt: TGTGCCAGCAAGGGACAGGGGGCGAGCTCCTACGAGCAGTACTTC
d_call: TRBD1
j_call: TRBJ2-7
v_call: TRBV11-3
clone_size: NA

cdr3_aa: CASSPDRDYGYTF
cdr3_nt: TGTGCCAGTAGTCCCGACAGGGACTATGGCTACACCTTC
d_call: TRBD1
j_call: TRBJ1-2
v_call: TRBV19
clone_size: NA